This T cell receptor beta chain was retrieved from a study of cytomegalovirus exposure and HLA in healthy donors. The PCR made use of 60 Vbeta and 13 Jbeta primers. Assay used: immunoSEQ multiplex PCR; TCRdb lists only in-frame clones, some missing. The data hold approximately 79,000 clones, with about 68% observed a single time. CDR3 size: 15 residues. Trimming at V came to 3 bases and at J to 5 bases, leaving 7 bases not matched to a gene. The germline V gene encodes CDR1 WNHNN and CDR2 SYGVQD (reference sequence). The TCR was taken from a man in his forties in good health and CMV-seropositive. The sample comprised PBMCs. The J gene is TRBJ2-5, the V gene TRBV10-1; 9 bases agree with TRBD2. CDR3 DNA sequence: TGCGCCAGCAGTGATGTAGCGGGAGTGGGGGAGACCCAGTACTTC. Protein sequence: CASSDVAGVGETQYF.